This is a list of T cell receptor beta chains from one sample in a study of identical twins. MiXCR, run by TCRdb on the 5' RACE reads, gives a single entry per CDR3 protein. The sample lists about 340,000 distinct CDR3 sequences, 7% to 9.5% occurring once. The sample comprised naive T cells sorted from blood. The receptor source for this set is a woman between 50 and 59 years old in good health. CDR3s include the opening cysteine and the closing phenylalanine or tryptophan. A D gene is named only where the DNA matches it firmly. Clone size is stated in some rows and not others, as once, few, many or a class when expanded.

TGTGCCAGCAGTACCGGGACAGACAATTCACCCCTCCACTTT CASSTGTDNSPLHF TRBJ1-6 TRBD1 many TRBV12-3/TRBV12-4
TGTGCCAGCAGCAACCACCTCGAGCAGTTCTTC CASSNHLEQFF TRBJ2-1 - few TRBV9
TGCAGTGCTAGAGAAGCGGGAGGTCGCACCGGGGAGCTGTTTTTT CSAREAGGRTGELFF TRBJ2-2 TRBD2 - TRBV20-1
TGTGCCAGCAGTTCAGACAGAAACTCTGGAAACACCATATATTTT CASSSDRNSGNTIYF TRBJ1-3 - many TRBV12-3/TRBV12-4
TGCAGTGCTAGAGGGGGGACACGGGCCGCCGAGCAGTACTTC CSARGGTRAAEQYF TRBJ2-7 - - TRBV20-1
TGCAGCGCCCACGAGAACGCCGGGGAGCTGTTTTTT CSAHENAGELFF TRBJ2-2 - - TRBV29-1
TGTGCTAGTGTTTTGCAGGGGGCGACAGATACGCAGTATTTT CASVLQGATDTQYF TRBJ2-3 TRBD1 - TRBV12-5
TGTGCCAGCAGCAAAGCCGCTAGCGGGAGGCGATCGTGCACAGATACGCAGTATTTT CASSKAASGRRSCTDTQYF TRBJ2-3 - - TRBV21-1
TGCGCCAGCACCCGGGACAGGACCAACAATGAGCAGTTCTTC CASTRDRTNNEQFF TRBJ2-1 TRBD1 - TRBV5-1
TGCGCCAGCAGCCAAGTTGCGGCGCAGCCCCAGCATTTT CASSQVAAQPQHF TRBJ1-5 - many TRBV4-1
TGTGCCAGCAGCCCACCGACTAGCGTCGAGCAGTACTTC CASSPPTSVEQYF TRBJ2-7 TRBD2 many TRBV4-2
TGTGCCACCAGCAGAGGACCCGACAGGGCGAACCAGCCCCAGCATTTT CATSRGPDRANQPQHF TRBJ1-5 TRBD1 - TRBV15
TGTGCCAGCAGTTACACAGGGCCCTCTGGGGCCAACGTCCTGACTTTC CASSYTGPSGANVLTF TRBJ2-6 - - TRBV6-5
TGCAGTGCTGCCTCTGAGCGGGATCTCCACGAGCAGTACTTC CSAASERDLHEQYF TRBJ2-7 TRBD2 - TRBV20-1
TGCAGCGTTAGGGGGCCTCACGAGCAGTACTTC CSVRGPHEQYF TRBJ2-7 TRBD1 few TRBV29-1
TGCAGTGCTAGATTAGCATTAGCCTCCACAGATACGCAGTATTTT CSARLALASTDTQYF TRBJ2-3 - - TRBV20-1